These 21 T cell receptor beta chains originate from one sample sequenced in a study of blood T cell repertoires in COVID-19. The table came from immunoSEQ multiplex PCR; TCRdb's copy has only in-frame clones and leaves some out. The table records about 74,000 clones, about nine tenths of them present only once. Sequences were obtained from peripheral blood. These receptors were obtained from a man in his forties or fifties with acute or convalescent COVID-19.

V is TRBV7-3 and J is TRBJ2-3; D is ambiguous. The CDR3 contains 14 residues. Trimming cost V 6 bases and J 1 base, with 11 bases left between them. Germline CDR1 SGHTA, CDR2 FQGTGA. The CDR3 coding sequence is TGTGCCAGCAGTTCTAGTGTGCGCACAGATACGCAGTATTTT. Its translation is CASSSSVRTDTQYF.

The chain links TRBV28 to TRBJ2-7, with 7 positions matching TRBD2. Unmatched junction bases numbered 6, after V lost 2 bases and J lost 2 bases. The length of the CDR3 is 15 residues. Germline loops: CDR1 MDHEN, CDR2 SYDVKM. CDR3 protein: CASSLGGGKPYEQYF. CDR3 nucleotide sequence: TGTGCCAGCAGTTTAGGGGGGGGAAAACCCTACGAGCAGTACTTC.

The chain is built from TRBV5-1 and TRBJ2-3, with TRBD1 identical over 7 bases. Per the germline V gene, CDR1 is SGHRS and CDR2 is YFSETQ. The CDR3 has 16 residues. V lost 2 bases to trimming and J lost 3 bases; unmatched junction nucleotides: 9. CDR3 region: CASSFGDDRVTDTQYF. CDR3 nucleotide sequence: TGCGCCAGCAGCTTCGGGGATGACAGGGTGACAGATACGCAGTATTTT. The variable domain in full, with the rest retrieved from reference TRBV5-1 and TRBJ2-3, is KAGVTQTPRYLIKTRGQQVTLSCSPISGHRSVSWYQQTPGQGLQFLFEYFSETQRNKGNFPGRFSGRQFSNSRSEMNVSTLELGDSALYLCASSFGDDRVTDTQYFGPGTRLTVL.

The CDR3 sequence: CASNNRAGGTEAFF. The CDR3 DNA is TGTGCCAGCAACAACAGGGCGGGCGGCACTGAAGCTTTCTTT. V is TRBV6-6 and J is TRBJ1-1, with D perhaps TRBD1 (6 bases). The CDR3 consists of 14 residues. Germline loops: CDR1 MNHNY, CDR2 SVGAGI (reference sequence). V was clipped by 7 bases and J by 4 bases, with 16 bases between them.

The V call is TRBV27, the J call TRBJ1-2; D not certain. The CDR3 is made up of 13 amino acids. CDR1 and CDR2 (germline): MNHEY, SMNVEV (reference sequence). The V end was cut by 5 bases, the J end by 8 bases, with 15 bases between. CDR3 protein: CASSLKRGVGYTF. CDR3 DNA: TGTGCCAGCAGTCTAAAACGGGGAGTCGGCTACACCTTC.

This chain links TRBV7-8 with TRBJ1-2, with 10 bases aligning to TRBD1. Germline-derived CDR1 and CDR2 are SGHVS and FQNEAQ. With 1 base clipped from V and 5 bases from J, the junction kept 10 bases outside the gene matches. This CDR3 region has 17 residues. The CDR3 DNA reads TGTGCCAGCAGCTTAGGGGCGCCGGGACAGGGGAGATATGGCTACACCTTC. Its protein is CASSLGAPGQGRYGYTF.

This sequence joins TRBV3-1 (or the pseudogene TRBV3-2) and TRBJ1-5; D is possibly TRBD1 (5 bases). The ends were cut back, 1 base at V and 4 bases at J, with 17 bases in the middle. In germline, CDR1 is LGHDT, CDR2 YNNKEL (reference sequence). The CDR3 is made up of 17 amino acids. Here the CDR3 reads CASSQAWGGTHNQPQHF. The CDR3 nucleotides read TGTGCCAGCAGCCAAGCCTGGGGGGGAACCCATAATCAGCCCCAGCATTTT.

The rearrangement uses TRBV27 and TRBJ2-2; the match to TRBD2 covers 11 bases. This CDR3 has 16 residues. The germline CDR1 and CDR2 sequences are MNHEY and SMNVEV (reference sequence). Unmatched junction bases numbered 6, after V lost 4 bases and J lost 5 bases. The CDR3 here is CASSWLAGGPTGELFF. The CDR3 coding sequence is TGTGCCAGCAGTTGGTTAGCGGGAGGGCCTACCGGGGAGCTGTTTTTT.

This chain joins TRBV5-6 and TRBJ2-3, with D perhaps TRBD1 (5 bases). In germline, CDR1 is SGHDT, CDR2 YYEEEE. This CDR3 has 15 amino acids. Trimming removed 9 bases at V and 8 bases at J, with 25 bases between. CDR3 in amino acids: CATSTGTADRGTQYF. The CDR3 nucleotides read TGTGCCACCTCCACCGGTACAGCAGACAGAGGTACGCAGTATTTT.

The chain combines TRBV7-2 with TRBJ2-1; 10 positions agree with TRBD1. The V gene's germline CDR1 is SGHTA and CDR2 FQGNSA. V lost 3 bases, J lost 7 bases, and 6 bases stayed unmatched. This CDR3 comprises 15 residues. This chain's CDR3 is CASSLRQGAMNEQFF. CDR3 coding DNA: TGTGCCAGCAGCTTGAGACAGGGGGCTATGAATGAGCAGTTCTTC.

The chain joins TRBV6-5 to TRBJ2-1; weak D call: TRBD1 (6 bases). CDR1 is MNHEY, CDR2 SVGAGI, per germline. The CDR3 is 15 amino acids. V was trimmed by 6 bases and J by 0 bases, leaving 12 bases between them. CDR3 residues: CASREDRRSYNEQFF. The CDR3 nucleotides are TGTGCCAGCAGAGAGGACAGACGCTCCTACAATGAGCAGTTCTTC.

This CDR3 reads CSVEPSTGGPSTQYF. The CDR3 DNA follows: TGCAGCGTTGAACCCTCGACAGGGGGCCCCTCAACCCAGTACTTC. The rearrangement uses TRBV29-1 and TRBJ2-5, with TRBD1 matching 10 bases. The junction had 11 bases not matched to a gene; V was cut back by 2 bases and J by 8 bases. Germline CDR1 reads SQVTM; CDR2 reads ANQGSEA. This CDR3 is built from 15 residues.

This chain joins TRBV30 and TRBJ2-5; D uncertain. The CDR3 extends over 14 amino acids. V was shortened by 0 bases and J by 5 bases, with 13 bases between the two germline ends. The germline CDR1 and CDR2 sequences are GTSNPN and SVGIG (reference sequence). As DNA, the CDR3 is TGTGCCTGGAGTGTACACCCCCTGGCCGAGACCCAGTACTTC. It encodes CAWSVHPLAETQYF.

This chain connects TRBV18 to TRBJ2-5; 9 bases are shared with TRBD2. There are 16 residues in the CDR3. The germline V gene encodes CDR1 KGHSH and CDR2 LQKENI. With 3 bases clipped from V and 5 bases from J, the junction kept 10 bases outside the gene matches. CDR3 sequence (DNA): TGTGCCAGCTCACCCAGAAGACTAGCGGAGGGGGAGACCCAGTACTTC. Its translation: CASSPRRLAEGETQYF. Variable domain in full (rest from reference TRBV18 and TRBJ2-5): NAGVMQNPRHLVRRRGQEARLRCSPMKGHSHVYWYRQLPEEGLKFMVYLQKENIIDESGMPKERFSAEFPKEGPSILRIQQVVRGDSAAYFCASSPRRLAEGETQYFGPGTRLLVL.

For the CDR3, the DNA is TGTGCCAGCAGTTTACGAGGGGGCGACTACTACGAGCAGTACTTC. Translating it yields CASSLRGGDYYEQYF. The chain links TRBV27 to TRBJ2-7, with 7 bases matching TRBD1. This CDR3 contains 15 residues. Germline V CDR1 and CDR2: MNHEY, SMNVEV (reference sequence). Unmatched junction bases numbered 7, after V lost 2 bases and J lost 3 bases.

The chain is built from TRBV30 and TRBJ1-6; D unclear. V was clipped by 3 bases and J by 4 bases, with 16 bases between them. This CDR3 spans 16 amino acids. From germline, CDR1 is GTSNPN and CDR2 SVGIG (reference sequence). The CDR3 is CAWSAAVAVYNSPLHF. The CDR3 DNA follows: TGTGCCTGGAGCGCCGCGGTGGCAGTTTATAATTCACCCCTCCACTTT. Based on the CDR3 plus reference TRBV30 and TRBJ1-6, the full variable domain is SQTIHQWPATLVQPVGSPLSLECTVEGTSNPNLYWYRQAAGRGLQLLFYSVGIGQISSEVPQNLSASRPQDRQFILSSKKLLLSDSGFYLCAWSAAVAVYNSPLHFGNGTRLTVT.

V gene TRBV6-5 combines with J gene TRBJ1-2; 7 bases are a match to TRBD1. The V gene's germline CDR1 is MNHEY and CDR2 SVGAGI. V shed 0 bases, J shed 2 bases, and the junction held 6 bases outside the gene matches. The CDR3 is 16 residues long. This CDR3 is CASSYSEGASNYGYTF. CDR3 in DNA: TGTGCCAGCAGTTACTCAGAGGGGGCGAGCAACTATGGCTACACCTTC.

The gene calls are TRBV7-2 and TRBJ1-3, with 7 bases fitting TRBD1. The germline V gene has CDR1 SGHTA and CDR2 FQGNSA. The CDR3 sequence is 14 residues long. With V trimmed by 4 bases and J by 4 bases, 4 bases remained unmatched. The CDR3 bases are TGTGCCAGCAGCTCGACAGGGTCCGGAAACACCATATATTTT. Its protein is CASSSTGSGNTIYF. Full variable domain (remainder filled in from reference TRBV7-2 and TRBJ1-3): GAGVSQSPSNKVTEKGKDVELRCDPISGHTALYWYRQSLGQGLEFLIYFQGNSAPDKSGLPSDRFSAERTGGSVSTLTIQRTQQEDSAVYLCASSSTGSGNTIYFGEGSWLTVV.

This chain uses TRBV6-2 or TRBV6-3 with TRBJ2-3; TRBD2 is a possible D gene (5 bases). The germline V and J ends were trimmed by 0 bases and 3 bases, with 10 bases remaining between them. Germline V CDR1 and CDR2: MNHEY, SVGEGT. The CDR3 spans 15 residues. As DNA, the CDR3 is TGTGCCAGCAGTTACTCGGTAGGGAGAACAGATACGCAGTATTTT. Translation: CASSYSVGRTDTQYF.

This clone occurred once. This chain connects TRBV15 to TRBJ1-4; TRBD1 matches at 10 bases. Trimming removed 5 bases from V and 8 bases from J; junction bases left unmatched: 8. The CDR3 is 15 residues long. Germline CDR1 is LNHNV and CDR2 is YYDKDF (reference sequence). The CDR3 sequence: CATSRGTGEREKLFF. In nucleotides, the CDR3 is TGTGCCACCAGCCGAGGGACAGGGGAACGGGAAAAACTGTTTTTT.

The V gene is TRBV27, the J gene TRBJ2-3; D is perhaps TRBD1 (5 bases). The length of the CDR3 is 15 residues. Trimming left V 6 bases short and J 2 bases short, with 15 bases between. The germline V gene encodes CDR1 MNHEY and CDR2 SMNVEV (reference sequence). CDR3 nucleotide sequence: TGTGCCAGCAGCACAGGTTCCCAAATCACAGATACGCAGTATTTT. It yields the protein CASSTGSQITDTQYF.